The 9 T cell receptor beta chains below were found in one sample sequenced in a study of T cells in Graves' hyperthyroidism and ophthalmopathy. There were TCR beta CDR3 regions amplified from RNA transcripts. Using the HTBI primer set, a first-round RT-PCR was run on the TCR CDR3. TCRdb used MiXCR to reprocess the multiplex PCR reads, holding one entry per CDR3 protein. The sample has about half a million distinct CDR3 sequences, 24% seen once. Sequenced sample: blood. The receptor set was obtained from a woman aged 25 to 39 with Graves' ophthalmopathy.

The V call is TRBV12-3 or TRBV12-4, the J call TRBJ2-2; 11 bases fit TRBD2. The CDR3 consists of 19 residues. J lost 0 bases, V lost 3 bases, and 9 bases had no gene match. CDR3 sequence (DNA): TGTGCCAGCAGTTTTCACGGGACTAGCGGACCCGCGAACACCGGGGAGCTGTTTTTT. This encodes CASSFHGTSGPANTGELFF.

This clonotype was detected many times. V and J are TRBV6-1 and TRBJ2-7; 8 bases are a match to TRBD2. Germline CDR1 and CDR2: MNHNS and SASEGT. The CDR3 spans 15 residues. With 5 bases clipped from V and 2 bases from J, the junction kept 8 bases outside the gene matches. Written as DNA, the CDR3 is TGTGCCAGCAGTACCGGGACTAGGTCTACCTACGAGCAGTACTTC. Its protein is CASSTGTRSTYEQYF.

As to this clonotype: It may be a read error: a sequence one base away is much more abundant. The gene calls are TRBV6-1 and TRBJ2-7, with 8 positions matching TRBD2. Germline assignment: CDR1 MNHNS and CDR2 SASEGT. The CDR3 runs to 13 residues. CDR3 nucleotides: TGTGTCAGCAGTGAGAGCGGGGGCTACGAGCAGTACTTC. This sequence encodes CVSSESGGYEQYF.

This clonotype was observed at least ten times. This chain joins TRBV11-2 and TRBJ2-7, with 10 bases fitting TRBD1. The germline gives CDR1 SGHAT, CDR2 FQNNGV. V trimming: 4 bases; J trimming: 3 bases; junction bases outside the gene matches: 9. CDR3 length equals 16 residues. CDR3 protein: CASSSNRDRGVYEQYF. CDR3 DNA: TGTGCCAGCAGCTCAAACCGGGACAGGGGAGTCTACGAGCAGTACTTC.

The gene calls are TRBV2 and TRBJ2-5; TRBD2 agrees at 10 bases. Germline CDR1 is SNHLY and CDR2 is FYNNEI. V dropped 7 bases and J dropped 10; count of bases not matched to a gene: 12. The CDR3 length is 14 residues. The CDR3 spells CASIGLADPLDQYF. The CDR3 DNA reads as TGTGCCAGCATTGGACTAGCGGATCCTTTGGACCAGTACTTC.

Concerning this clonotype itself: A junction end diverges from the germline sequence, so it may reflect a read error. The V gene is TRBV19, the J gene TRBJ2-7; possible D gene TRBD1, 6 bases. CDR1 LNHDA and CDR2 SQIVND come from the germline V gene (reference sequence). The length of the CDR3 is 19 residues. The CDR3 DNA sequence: TGTGCCGGTAGTATTCGGGCAACCGGGACAAGTTATTTTATCTACGAGCAGTACTTC. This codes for CAGSIRATGTSYFIYEQYF.

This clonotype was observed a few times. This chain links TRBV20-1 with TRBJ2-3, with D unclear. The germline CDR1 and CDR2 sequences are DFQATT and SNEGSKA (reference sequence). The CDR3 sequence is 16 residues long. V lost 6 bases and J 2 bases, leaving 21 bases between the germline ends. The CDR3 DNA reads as TGCAGTGCGGAAGAGGTGGAGCATCCCCTCACAGATACGCAGTATTTT. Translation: CSAEEVEHPLTDTQYF.

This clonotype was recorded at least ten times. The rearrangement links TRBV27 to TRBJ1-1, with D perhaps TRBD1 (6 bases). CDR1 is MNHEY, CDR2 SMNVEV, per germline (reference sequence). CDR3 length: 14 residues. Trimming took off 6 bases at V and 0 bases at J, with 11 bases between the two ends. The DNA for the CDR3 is TGTGCCAGCAGAACCGGGACACTGAACACTGAAGCTTTCTTT. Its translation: CASRTGTLNTEAFF.

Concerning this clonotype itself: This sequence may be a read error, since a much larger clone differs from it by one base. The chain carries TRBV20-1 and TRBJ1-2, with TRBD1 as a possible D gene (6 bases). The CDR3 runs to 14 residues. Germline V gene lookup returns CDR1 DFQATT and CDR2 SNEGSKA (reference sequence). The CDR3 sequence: CIARERNRDYGYTF. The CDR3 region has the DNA TGCATTGCTAGAGAGAGGAACAGGGACTATGGCTACACCTTC.